The 19 T cell receptor beta chains in this list originate from one sample, sequenced in a study of early T cells in non-severe SARS-CoV-2 infection (dated by TCRdb to about 2021). The library was obtained by 5' RACE. For sequencing, a NextSeq 500 was employed. Using fastp at Q25 and MiXCR, TCRdb reprocessed the public reads and kept productive beta chains. Rows are combined by CDR3 protein, so each entry shows the most common genes and DNA. The sample records 50,000 or so distinct CDR3 sequences, around 13% of which are singletons. The ten largest make up roughly a tenth of the sample. Sequencing was done on a sample of whole blood. The origin of the receptors is an adult who was a healthcare worker with PCR-confirmed SARS-CoV-2 infection or an uninfected control (not recorded which).

This clonotype was picked up many times. The chain couples TRBV7-2 to TRBJ2-1, with TRBD1 matching over 9 bases. The CDR3 sequence is 15 residues long. The germline CDR1 and CDR2 sequences are SGHTA and FQGNSA. V lost 5 bases to trimming and J lost 8 bases; unmatched junction nucleotides: 10. The CDR3 DNA reads TGTGCCAGCAGCCCTTGGACAGGGGAGAGTTATGAGCAGTTCTTC. Translated: CASSPWTGESYEQFF. Full variable domain (rest looked up from reference TRBV7-2 and TRBJ2-1): GAGVSQSPSNKVTEKGKDVELRCDPISGHTALYWYRQSLGQGLEFLIYFQGNSAPDKSGLPSDRFSAERTGGSVSTLTIQRTQQEDSAVYLCASSPWTGESYEQFFGPGTRLTVL.

This clonotype was counted once. This sequence joins TRBV2 and TRBJ1-3; D gene ambiguous. Looked up from germline, CDR1 is SNHLY and CDR2 is FYNNEI. Trimming removed 7 bases from V and 4 bases from J, with 8 bases in between. This CDR3 region has 12 residues. Here the CDR3 reads CASILTGNTIYF. The CDR3 DNA reads as TGTGCCAGCATATTGACGGGAAACACCATATATTTT.

V usage is TRBV11-2 and J usage is TRBJ1-2; tentatively, D is TRBD1 (6 bases). Germline V gives CDR1 SGHAT, CDR2 FQNNGV. The V gene lost 1 base and the J gene lost 2 bases, with 8 bases spanning the gap. The CDR3 covers 14 residues. The CDR3: CASSLATGNYGYTF. DNA of the CDR3: TGTGCCAGCAGCTTAGCTACAGGGAACTATGGCTACACCTTC.

In DNA form, the CDR3 reads TGCGCCAGCAGCGGATTACAGGGGGCGAGGACTGAAGCTTTCTTT. Protein product: CASSGLQGARTEAFF. This chain joins TRBV5-1 and TRBJ1-1; TRBD1 agrees at 9 bases. CDR1 is SGHRS, CDR2 YFSETQ, per germline. The CDR3 covers 15 residues. Trimming took 4 bases from V and 5 from J; bases not matched to a gene: 9.

This clonotype was counted only a few times. The rearrangement joins TRBV2 to TRBJ2-5; no definite D call. Germline-derived CDR1 and CDR2 are SNHLY and FYNNEI. Trimming cost V 2 bases and J 5 bases, with 9 bases left between them. CDR3 length: 13 residues. For the CDR3, the DNA is TGTGCCAGCAGTGAATGGAAGCCGGAGACCCAGTACTTC. Its translation: CASSEWKPETQYF.

At least ten counts were recorded for this clonotype. This chain uses TRBV5-1 with TRBJ2-5; D is tentatively TRBD1 or TRBD2 (5 bases each). This CDR3 has 15 residues. Germline lookup yields CDR1 SGHRS and CDR2 YFSETQ. Trimming left V 3 bases short and J 1 base short, with 13 bases between. CDR3: CASSSDGATQETQYF. As DNA, the CDR3 is TGCGCCAGCAGCTCGGACGGGGCCACCCAAGAGACCCAGTACTTC. The full variable domain, with the rest looked up from reference TRBV5-1 and TRBJ2-5, is KAGVTQTPRYLIKTRGQQVTLSCSPISGHRSVSWYQQTPGQGLQFLFEYFSETQRNKGNFPGRFSGRQFSNSRSEMNVSTLELGDSALYLCASSSDGATQETQYFGPGTRLLVL.

In its sample, this clonotype was seen many times. The gene calls are TRBV6-6 and TRBJ2-7; the match to TRBD2 covers 8 bases. Germline CDR1 MNHNY, CDR2 SVGAGI (reference sequence). CDR3 length equals 15 residues. V shed 4 bases, J shed 0 bases, and the junction held 5 bases outside the gene matches. For the CDR3, the DNA is TGTGCCAGCAGTTCAGCGGGAGTCAGCTCCTACGAGCAGTACTTC. This codes for CASSSAGVSSYEQYF.

The chain joins TRBV6-5 to TRBJ1-1, with a possible D match to TRBD1 (6 bases). Trimming cost V 6 bases and J 1 base, with 18 bases left between them. CDR1 and CDR2 from the germline V gene are MNHEY and SVGAGI. This CDR3 comprises 16 residues. CDR3 sequence reads: CASRKSSQGTNTEAFF. The CDR3 region has the DNA TGTGCCAGCAGGAAGTCCTCACAGGGCACGAACACTGAAGCTTTCTTT.

This clonotype was counted a few times. The chain has TRBV2 and TRBJ2-2, with 9 bases identical to TRBD1. Germline CDR1 and CDR2: SNHLY and FYNNEI. The CDR3 sequence is 14 residues long. Losses at the gene ends were 4 bases for V and 7 bases for J; bases not matched to a gene: 4. CDR3 coding DNA: TGTGCCAGCAGTGGACAGGGGGTGAGCGGGGAGCTGTTTTTT. It translates to CASSGQGVSGELFF.

This chain links TRBV4-1 with TRBJ1-5, with 7 bases that match TRBD1. The CDR3 is made up of 18 amino acids. Germline CDR1 is MGHRA and CDR2 is YSYEKL. Trimming removed 5 bases from V and 3 bases from J; junction bases left unmatched: 16. The CDR3 DNA is TGCGCCAGCAGCATGCAGTTCCTTCGGGACAGCCTCAATCAGCCCCAGCATTTT. It encodes CASSMQFLRDSLNQPQHF.

This clonotype was observed many times. The J gene is TRBJ2-5, the V gene TRBV5-5; no clear D. V dropped 0 bases and J dropped 3 bases, with 9 bases sitting between them. Germline V gives CDR1 SGHKS, CDR2 YYEKEE (reference sequence). The CDR3 runs to 14 residues. The CDR3: CASSLASGEETQYF. As DNA, the CDR3 is TGTGCCAGCAGCTTGGCCTCTGGGGAAGAGACCCAGTACTTC.

In this sample, this clonotype turned up many times. The J gene is TRBJ1-1, the V gene TRBV4-1; 7 bases are a match to TRBD1. The trim removed 6 bases at V and 4 bases at J, leaving 11 bases unmatched. The germline CDR1 and CDR2 sequences are MGHRA and YSYEKL. The CDR3 is made up of 15 amino acids. The CDR3 reads CASRQTGARGTEAFF. In DNA form, the CDR3 reads TGCGCCAGCAGGCAAACAGGGGCCCGGGGCACTGAAGCTTTCTTT.

The CDR3 coding sequence is TGTGCCAGCAGCCCCCTACCTCAGGGCTATGGCTACACCTTC. This sequence encodes CASSPLPQGYGYTF. V and J are TRBV28 and TRBJ1-2; tentatively, D is TRBD1 (5 bases). Germline assignment: CDR1 MDHEN and CDR2 SYDVKM. V lost 6 bases to trimming and J lost 4 bases, with 15 bases between them. The CDR3 is 14 residues long.

This chain joins TRBV11-1 and TRBJ2-1, with 7 bases matching TRBD2. Germline values: CDR1 SGHAT, CDR2 FQDESV (reference sequence). V shed 4 bases, J shed 0 bases, and the junction held 6 bases outside the gene matches. The CDR3 has 16 residues. As DNA, the CDR3 is TGTGCCAGCAGCTCACAAGCGGGGAGCTCCTACAATGAGCAGTTCTTC. Amino acid sequence: CASSSQAGSSYNEQFF.

This rearrangement joins TRBV7-3 to TRBJ2-1; TRBD1 matches 8 bases. Germline values: CDR1 SGHTA, CDR2 FQGTGA. The CDR3 runs 16 residues. V trimming: 3 bases; J trimming: 2 bases; junction bases outside the gene matches: 6. The CDR3 DNA reads as TGTGCCAGCAGCTTCTCTCTGACAGGGGCCTACAATGAGCAGTTCTTC. Translation gives CASSFSLTGAYNEQFF.

The chain couples TRBV28 to TRBJ2-3, with TRBD1 matching over 7 bases. The V gene's germline CDR1 is MDHEN and CDR2 SYDVKM. The CDR3 is 14 residues long. After removal of 5 bases from V and 12 bases from J, the junction contained 14 bases not matched to a gene. The CDR3 loop reads CASSPGGQTHPQYF. In DNA, the CDR3 is TGTGCCAGCAGTCCAGGGGGACAAACTCATCCTCAGTATTTT.

This clonotype was recorded many times. V usage is TRBV12-3 or TRBV12-4 and J usage is TRBJ2-3, with 9 nucleotides matching TRBD2. Trimming removed 0 bases from V and 6 bases from J; junction bases left unmatched: 13. The CDR3 loop spans 18 amino acids. The CDR3 sequence is CASSLASLAGLQGDTQYF. The CDR3 DNA reads as TGTGCCAGCAGTTTAGCAAGTCTAGCGGGACTCCAGGGGGATACGCAGTATTTT.

The J gene is TRBJ2-1, the V gene TRBV7-2; 12 bases are shared with TRBD2. Unmatched junction bases numbered 14, after V lost 2 bases and J lost 0 bases. From germline, CDR1 is SGHTA and CDR2 FQGNSA. The CDR3 covers 21 residues. The CDR3 DNA follows: TGTGCCAGCAGCTTACCCGGACTAGCGGGAAGGTCCCCTAGCTCCTACAATGAGCAGTTCTTC. Its protein product is CASSLPGLAGRSPSSYNEQFF.

V is TRBV21-1 and J is TRBJ2-1; TRBD1, the table's D call, lacks a check against the DNA. TRBV21-1 is shown as a pseudogene. CDR3 length: 15 amino acids. CDR3 loop: CASSKESAGGNEQFF. CDR3 nucleotide sequence: TGTGCCAGCAGCAAAGAGTCGGCGGGGGGAAATGAGCAGTTCTTC.